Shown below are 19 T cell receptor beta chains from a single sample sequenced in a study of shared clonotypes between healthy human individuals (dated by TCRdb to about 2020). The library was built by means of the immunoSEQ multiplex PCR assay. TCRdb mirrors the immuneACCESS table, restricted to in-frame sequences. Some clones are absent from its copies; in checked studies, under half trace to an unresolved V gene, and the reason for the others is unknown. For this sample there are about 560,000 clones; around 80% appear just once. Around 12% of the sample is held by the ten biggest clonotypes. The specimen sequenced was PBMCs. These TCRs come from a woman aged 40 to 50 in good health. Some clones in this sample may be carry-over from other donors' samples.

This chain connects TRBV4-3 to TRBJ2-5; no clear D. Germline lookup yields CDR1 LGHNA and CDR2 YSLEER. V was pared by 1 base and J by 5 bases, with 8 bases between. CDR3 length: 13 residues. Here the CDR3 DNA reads TGCGCCAGCAGCCAAGGTCGGACGGAGACCCAGTACTTC. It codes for CASSQGRTETQYF.

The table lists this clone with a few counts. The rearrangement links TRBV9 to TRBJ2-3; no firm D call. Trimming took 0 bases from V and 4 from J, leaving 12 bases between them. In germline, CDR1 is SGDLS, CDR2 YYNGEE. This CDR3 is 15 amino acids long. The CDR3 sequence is CASSVDGHEADTQYF. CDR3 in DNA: TGTGCCAGCAGCGTAGACGGCCACGAGGCAGATACGCAGTATTTT.

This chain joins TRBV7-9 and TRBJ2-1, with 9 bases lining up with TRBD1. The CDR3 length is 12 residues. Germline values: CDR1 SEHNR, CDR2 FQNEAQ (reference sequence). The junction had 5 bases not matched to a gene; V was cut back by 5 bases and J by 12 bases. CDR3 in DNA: TGTGCCAGCAGCATCGGGACAGGGTGGCAGTTCTTC. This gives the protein CASSIGTGWQFF.

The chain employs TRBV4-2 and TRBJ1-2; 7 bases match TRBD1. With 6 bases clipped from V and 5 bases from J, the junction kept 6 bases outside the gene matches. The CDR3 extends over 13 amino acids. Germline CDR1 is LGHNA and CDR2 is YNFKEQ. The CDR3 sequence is CASRETGNYGYTF. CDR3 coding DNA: TGTGCCAGCAGGGAGACAGGGAATTATGGCTACACCTTC.

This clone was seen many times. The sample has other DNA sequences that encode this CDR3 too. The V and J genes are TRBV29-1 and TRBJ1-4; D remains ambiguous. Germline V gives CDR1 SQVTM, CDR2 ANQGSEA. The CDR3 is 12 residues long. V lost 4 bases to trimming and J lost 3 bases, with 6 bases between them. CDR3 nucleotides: TGCAGCGTTGCACAAGCTAATGAAAAACTGTTTTTT. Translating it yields CSVAQANEKLFF.

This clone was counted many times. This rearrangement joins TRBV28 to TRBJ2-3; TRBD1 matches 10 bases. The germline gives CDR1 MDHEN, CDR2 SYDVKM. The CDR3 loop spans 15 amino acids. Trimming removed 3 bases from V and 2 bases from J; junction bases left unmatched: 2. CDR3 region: CASSFGQGVTDTQYF. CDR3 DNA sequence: TGTGCCAGCAGTTTCGGACAGGGGGTCACAGATACGCAGTATTTT.

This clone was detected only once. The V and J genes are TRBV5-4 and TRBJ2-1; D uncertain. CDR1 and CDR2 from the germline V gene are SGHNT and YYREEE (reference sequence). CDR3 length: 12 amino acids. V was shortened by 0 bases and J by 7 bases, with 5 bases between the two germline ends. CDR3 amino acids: CASSLGPNEQFF. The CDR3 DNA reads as TGTGCCAGCAGCTTGGGTCCTAATGAGCAGTTCTTC.

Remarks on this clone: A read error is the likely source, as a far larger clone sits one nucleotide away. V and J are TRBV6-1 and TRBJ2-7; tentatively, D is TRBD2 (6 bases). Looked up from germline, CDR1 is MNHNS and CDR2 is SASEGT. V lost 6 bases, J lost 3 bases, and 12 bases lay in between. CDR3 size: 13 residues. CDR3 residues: CASSPVGGYEQYF. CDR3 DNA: TGTGCCAGCAGCCCTGTGGGGGGCTACGAGCAGTACTTC.

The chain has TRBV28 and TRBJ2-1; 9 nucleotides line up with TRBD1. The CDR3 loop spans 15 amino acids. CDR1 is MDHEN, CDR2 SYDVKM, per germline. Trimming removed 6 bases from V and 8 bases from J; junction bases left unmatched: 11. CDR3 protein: CASRPAGTGWHEQFF. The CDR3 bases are TGTGCCAGCAGACCCGCCGGGACAGGGTGGCATGAGCAGTTCTTC.

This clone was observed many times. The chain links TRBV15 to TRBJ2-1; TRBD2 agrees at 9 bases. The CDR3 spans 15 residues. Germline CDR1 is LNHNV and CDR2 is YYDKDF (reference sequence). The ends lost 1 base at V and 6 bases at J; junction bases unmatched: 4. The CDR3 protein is CATSRAREGFNEQFF. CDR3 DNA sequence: TGTGCCACCAGCAGAGCGCGGGAGGGTTTCAATGAGCAGTTCTTC.

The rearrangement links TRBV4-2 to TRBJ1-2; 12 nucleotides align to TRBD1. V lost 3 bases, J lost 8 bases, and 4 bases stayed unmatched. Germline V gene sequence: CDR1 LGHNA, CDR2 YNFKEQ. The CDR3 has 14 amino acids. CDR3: CASSQGTGGGGYTF. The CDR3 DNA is TGTGCCAGCAGCCAGGGGACAGGGGGCGGGGGCTACACCTTC.

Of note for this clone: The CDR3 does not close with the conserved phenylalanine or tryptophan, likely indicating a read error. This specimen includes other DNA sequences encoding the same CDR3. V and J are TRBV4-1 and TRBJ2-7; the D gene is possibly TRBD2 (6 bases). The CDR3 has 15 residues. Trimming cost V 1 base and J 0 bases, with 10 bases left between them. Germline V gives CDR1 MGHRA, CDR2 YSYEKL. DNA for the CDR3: TGCGCCAGCAGCCAAGGTCACGGGAGCTCCTACGAGCAGTACCTC. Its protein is CASSQGHGSSYEQYL.

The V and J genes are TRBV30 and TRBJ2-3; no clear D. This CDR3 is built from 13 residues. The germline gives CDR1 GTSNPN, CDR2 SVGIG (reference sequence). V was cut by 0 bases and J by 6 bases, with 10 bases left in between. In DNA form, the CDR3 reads TGTGCCTGGAGTGTACAACAAGGGGATACGCAGTATTTT. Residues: CAWSVQQGDTQYF.

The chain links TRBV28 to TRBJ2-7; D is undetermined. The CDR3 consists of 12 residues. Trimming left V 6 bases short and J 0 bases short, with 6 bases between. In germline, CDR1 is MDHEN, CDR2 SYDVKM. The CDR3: CASSSFSYEQYF. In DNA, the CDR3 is TGTGCCAGCAGCAGTTTCTCCTACGAGCAGTACTTC.

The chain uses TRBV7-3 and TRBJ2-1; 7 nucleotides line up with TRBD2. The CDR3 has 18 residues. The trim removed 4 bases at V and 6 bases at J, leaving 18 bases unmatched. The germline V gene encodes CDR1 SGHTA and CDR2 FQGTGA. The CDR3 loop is CASSSTGGGWMESNEQFF. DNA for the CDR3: TGTGCCAGCAGCTCTACGGGAGGAGGCTGGATGGAAAGCAATGAGCAGTTCTTC.

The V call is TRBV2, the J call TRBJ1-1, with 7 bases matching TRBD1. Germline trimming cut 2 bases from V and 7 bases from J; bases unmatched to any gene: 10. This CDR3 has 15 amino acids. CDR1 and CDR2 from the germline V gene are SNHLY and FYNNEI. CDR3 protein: CASSELGQNQHEAFF. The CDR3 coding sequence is TGTGCCAGCAGTGAACTGGGACAGAACCAGCATGAAGCTTTCTTT.

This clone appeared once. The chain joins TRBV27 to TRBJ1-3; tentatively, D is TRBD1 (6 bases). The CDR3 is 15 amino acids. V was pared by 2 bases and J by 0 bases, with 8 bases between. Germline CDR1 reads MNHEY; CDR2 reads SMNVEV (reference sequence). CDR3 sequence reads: CASSLRGNSGNTIYF. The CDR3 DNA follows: TGTGCCAGCAGTTTAAGGGGGAACTCTGGAAACACCATATATTTT.

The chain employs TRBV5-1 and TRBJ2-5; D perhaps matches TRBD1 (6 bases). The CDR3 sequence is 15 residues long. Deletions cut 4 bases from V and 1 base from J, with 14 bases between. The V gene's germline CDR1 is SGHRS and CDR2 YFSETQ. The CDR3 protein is CASSPRDTAQETQYF. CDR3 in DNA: TGCGCCAGCAGCCCCCGGGACACCGCCCAAGAGACCCAGTACTTC.

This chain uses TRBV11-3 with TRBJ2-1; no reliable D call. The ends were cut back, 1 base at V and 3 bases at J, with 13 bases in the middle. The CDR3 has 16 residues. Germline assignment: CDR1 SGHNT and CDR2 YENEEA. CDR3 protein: CASSLGGGKVYNEQFF. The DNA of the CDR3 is TGTGCCAGCAGCTTAGGAGGCGGAAAAGTCTACAATGAGCAGTTCTTC.